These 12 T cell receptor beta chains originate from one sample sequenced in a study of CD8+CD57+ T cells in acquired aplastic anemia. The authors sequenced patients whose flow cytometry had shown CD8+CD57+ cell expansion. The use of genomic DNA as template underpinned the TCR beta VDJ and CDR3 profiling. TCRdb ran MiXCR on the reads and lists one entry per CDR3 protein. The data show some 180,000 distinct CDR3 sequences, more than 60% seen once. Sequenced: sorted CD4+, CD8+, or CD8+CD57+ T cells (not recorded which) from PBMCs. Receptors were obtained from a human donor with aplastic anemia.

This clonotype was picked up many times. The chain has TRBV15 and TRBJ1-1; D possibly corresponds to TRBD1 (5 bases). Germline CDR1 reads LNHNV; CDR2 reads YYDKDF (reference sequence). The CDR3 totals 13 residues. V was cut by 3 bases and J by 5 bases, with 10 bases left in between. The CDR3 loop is CATSSVRGTEAFF. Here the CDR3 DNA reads TGTGCCACCAGCAGTGTCCGGGGGACTGAAGCTTTCTTT.

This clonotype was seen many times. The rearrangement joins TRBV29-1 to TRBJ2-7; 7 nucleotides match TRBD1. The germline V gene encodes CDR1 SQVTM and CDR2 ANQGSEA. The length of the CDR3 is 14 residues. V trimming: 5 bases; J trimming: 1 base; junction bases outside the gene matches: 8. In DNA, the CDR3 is TGCAGCGTTTTAGTCCGGGACAGATCCTACGAGCAGTACTTC. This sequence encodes CSVLVRDRSYEQYF.

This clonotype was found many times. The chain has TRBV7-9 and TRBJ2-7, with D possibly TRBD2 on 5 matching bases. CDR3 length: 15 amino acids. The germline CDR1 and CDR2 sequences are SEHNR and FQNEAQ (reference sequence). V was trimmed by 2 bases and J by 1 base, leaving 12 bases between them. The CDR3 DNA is TGTGCCAGCAGCTTATGGACTTCCTCTTCCTACGAGCAGTACTTC. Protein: CASSLWTSSSYEQYF.

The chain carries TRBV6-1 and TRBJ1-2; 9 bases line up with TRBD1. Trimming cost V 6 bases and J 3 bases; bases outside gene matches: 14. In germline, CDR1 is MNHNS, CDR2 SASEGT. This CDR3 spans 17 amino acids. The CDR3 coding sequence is TGTGCCAGCAGGACCGGGACAGGGCCCATCGGCGACTATGGCTACACCTTC. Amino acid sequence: CASRTGTGPIGDYGYTF.

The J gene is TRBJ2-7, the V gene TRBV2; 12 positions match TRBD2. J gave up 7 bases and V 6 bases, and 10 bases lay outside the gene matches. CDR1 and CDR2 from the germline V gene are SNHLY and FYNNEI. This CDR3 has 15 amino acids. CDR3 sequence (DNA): TGTGCCAGCAGCCCCGGACTAGCGGGAACTAGTGAGCAGTACTTC. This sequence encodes CASSPGLAGTSEQYF. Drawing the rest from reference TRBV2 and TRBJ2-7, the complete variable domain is EPEVTQTPSHQVTQMGQEVILRCVPISNHLYFYWYRQILGQKVEFLVSFYNNEISEKSEIFDDQFSVERPDGSNFTLKIRSTKLEDSAMYFCASSPGLAGTSEQYFGPGTRLTVT.

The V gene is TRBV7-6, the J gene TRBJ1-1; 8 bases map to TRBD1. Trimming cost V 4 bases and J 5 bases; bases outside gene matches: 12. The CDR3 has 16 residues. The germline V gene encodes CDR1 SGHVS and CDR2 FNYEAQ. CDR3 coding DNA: TGTGCCAGCAGCTCGGACAGGGAATGGATGGGAACTGAAGCTTTCTTT. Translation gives CASSSDREWMGTEAFF.

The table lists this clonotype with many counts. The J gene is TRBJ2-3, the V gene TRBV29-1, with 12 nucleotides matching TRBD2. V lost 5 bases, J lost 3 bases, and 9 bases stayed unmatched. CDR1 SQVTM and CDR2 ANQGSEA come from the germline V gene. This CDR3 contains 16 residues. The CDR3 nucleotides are TGCAGCGTTTCCCCCGGACTAGCGGGGCTTACAGATACGCAGTATTTT. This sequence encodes CSVSPGLAGLTDTQYF.

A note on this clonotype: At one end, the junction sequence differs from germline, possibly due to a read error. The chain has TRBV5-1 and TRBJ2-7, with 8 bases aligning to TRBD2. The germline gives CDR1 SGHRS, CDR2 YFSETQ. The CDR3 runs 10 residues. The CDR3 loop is CASSFGGGFF. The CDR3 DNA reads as TGCGCCAGCAGCTTCGGGGGGGGATTCTTC. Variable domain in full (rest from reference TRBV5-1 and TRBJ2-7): KAGVTQTPRYLIKTRGQQVTLSCSPISGHRSVSWYQQTPGQGLQFLFEYFSETQRNKGNFPGRFSGRQFSNSRSEMNVSTLELGDSALYLCASSFGGGFFGPGTRLTVT.

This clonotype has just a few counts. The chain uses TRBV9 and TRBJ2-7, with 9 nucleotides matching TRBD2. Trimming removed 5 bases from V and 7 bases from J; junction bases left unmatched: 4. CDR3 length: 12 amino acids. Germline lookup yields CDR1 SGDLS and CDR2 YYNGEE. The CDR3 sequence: CASRGLAGEQYF. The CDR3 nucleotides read TGTGCCAGCAGGGGACTAGCAGGGGAGCAGTACTTC.

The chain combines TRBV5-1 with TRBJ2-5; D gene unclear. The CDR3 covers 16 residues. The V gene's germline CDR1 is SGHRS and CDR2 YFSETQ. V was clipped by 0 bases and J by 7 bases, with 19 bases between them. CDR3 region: CASSLGAGNHEATQYF. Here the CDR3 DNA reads TGCGCCAGCAGCTTGGGGGCCGGAAACCATGAGGCGACCCAGTACTTC.

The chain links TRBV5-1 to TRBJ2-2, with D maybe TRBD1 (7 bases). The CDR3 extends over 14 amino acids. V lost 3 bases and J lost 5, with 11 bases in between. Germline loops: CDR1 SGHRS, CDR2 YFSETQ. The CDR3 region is CASSYRGGTGELFF. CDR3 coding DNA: TGCGCCAGCAGCTACAGGGGAGGAACCGGGGAGCTGTTTTTT.

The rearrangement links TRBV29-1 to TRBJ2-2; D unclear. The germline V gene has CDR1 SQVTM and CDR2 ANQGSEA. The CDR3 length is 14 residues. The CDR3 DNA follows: TGCAGTTCGTTAGGCAGTTCGAACACCGGGGAGCTGTTTTTT. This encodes CSSLGSSNTGELFF.